This entry describes one T cell receptor beta chain. Its antigen is still unknown. One base away there is no much larger clone; base qualities are not given. Spanning cysteine to phenylalanine, the CDR3 consists of 14 amino acids. The retained sequence is limited to the CDR3, 42 bases, with the frame set at the first base. V drops 6 bases and J drops 2 bases, leaving 11 bases in between. The CDR1 and CDR2 encoded by the germline V gene are SGDLS and YYNGEE. The cohort consisted of 600 to 700 healthy bone marrow donors. At the time of sampling, all cohort members were nominally healthy, though unrecorded immune exposures were likely present. The donor was CMV seronegative and was included in the group of over 300 seronegative cohort members. Each donor provided a peripheral blood sample, and peripheral blood mononuclear cells were used for TCR beta sequencing. Genomic DNA extraction from the blood cell samples was performed with the Qiagen DNeasy Blood Extraction Kit.

Receptor amplification or capture employed the immunoSEQ multiplex PCR assay. The multiplex PCR relied on a mix of 60 forward primers for TCR Vbeta segments and 13 reverse primers for TCR Jbeta segments. The CDR3 region of rearranged TCR beta genes was amplified from genomic DNA with a multiplex PCR assay. Amplified TCR beta libraries were sequenced as 87-base-pair reads on the Illumina HiSeq System. The authors' analysis ran thus. In a later analysis, 80 million or so unique TCR beta chains were counted across the roughly 700 repertoires, and approximately 11 million of these chains were shared by at least two donors. A nearest-neighbor algorithm error-corrected the raw reads and collapsed the reads into unique sequences, merging closely related sequences to remove PCR and sequencing errors. CDR3 sequences were aligned to IMGT reference sequences to assign V, D and J gene segments. For a sequence to be retained, at least a six-nucleotide match to both a V gene segment and a J gene segment was required. A rearrangement was called productive if the CDR3 had no stop codons and remained in frame with V and J, and every other rearrangement was called non-productive. Following IMGT convention, CDR3 was defined as the stretch from the second conserved V-encoded cysteine to the conserved J-encoded phenylalanine. The earlier analysis of about 530 of the donors excluded any sequence lacking an unambiguous match to a single V gene segment. In an earlier analysis of a few hundred of the donors, V segments were called functional above 56.7% productive rearrangements and were called segregating when the between-donor standard deviation exceeded 5%. A statistical classification framework was developed to diagnose cytomegalovirus status using the catalog of TCR beta chain sequences. In a later analysis, V and J genes were assigned by comparing TCR nucleotide sequences against IMGT/GENE-DB human TR gene sequences. The TCRdist pipeline was used in a later analysis to assign CDR3 sequences and most-parsimonious VDJ recombination scenarios. In a later analysis, every TCR beta chain was defined by the combination of its CDR3 amino acid sequence and its V-gene family, and reads without a unique V-gene family were dropped. In a later analysis, 450 to 600 highly shared, low-generation-probability nucleotide sequences were removed to address suspected cross-contamination and a sequencing artifact. A later analysis calculated a clonal expansion index for each public chain from normalized within-repertoire ranks of inferred template counts. Generation probabilities in a later analysis came from a VDJ recombination model fitted to out-of-frame rearrangements, and those results were checked against IGoR. In a later analysis, TCR-TCR, TCR-HLA and TCR-CMV co-occurrence was scored with hypergeometric tests, and a repertoire-size bias correction was applied to TCR pairs. A later analysis estimated false discovery rates by permuting HLA or CMV assignments 20 times. In a later analysis, co-occurring TCRs were grouped using DBSCAN, and TCRdist sequence similarity was added for clustering within HLA-allele-positive subsets. Repertoires with fewer than 30,000 or more than 120,000 public chains were left out of co-occurrence clustering, as were four to six repertoires with anomalous nucleotide sharing. TCRdb limited this immuneACCESS table to in-frame rearrangements with V and J called. A share of clones is missing; checked studies link under half to unresolved V genes, and the rest is unexplained. V, J and clone size are taken as reported in that table, and D and trimming were inferred from the DNA itself. The sample yields some 200,000 clones; over 70% were counted once. The ten top clones hold 0.71% of the sample.

This entry belongs to a study of cytomegalovirus exposure and HLA in healthy donors (dated by TCRdb to about 2017). Regarding the research as a whole: An earlier analysis of some 600 of the donors reported around 280 Gb of sequence data and 117 million unique TCR beta sequences obtained from about 180 million T cells. Roughly 300 gigabases of sequencing data and 70 million to 95 million unique TCR sequences made up an early release that covered 500 to 650 HLA-typed donors. Among the approximately 430 genotyped donors, around 79% belonged to the genetic ancestry cluster associated with self-reported Caucasian donors. The study was designed to test whether signatures of past pathogen exposure could be identified by cataloging public T cell receptors. The study profiled the T cell repertoires of around 700 subjects by immunosequencing and related them to cytomegalovirus serostatus. Besides the first cohort of some 670 subjects, a separate validation cohort made up of 90 to 150 different subjects was used. To predict cytomegalovirus infection status, the study combined high-throughput TCR immunosequencing, statistical association of individual TCRs with disease status, and machine learning. A later analysis re-analyzed previously published TCR beta repertoires from 600 to 850 donors and added high-resolution HLA genotyping to study TCR occurrence patterns. The later analysis used no new phenotypic data to find candidate immune exposures, relying instead on TCR beta sequences and their occurrence across donors. An earlier analysis of fewer than 750 of the donors used high-throughput TCR beta sequencing to judge whether each TCR beta V gene segment behaved as functional or pseudogenic. Alongside the repertoire data, information on donor age, sex, ethnicity and CMV serostatus was compiled. Genome-wide SNP genotypes for about 65% of the roughly 670 donors were used in a later genetic analysis, which treated that subset as a discovery cohort. Every repertoire in the discovery cohort had been generated on one and the same sequencing platform. Class I and class II HLA loci were covered by the typing at four-digit resolution. Typing coverage varied by locus: roughly 629-640 donors for A, B, C, DRB1 and DQB1; roughly 510 for DQA1; more than 600 for DPA1; more than 450 for DPB1. Several DR-DQ haplotypes were handled as single units for association and clustering because linkage in the cohort was strong. On average, roughly 240,000 unique TCR beta nucleotide sequences were sequenced per donor among 300 to 500 genotyped donors of the cohort, with roughly 20% of those sequences being non-productive.

The research as a whole found: An earlier analysis of approximately 600 of the donors showed that most TCR beta V segments appeared in productive rearrangements either about 87% or about 30% of the time, which broadly matched IMGT annotations. Some IMGT-functional V segments, including TRBV6-2 and TRBV6-3, could not be told apart with the 87-base-pair reads, so those segments were excluded. A further reported finding was that TCR beta sequences accurately predicted the HLA-A and HLA-B alleles for most subjects in the first cohort. HLA typing was unavailable for some donors at each locus, so association tests used only the typed subset. The classifier was reported to diagnose cytomegalovirus status with high specificity and sensitivity in both the original cohort and the validation cohort. In this cohort, only TCR beta chains were sequenced, and detectable features were limited by the absence of alpha or paired-chain data. Across donors, most TCR sequences were observed very rarely, whereas some public TCRs were present in many individuals. Because counts were too low, about 15 rarely observed V segments, including chromosome 9 orphons, were left out of the earlier analysis of roughly 600 of the donors. A group of highly shared sequence variants was considered likely to be a technical artifact of the sequencing pipeline. The only immune exposure information available for the cohort was CMV serostatus. In a later analysis, HLA-associated TCR beta chains were found to be more clonally expanded and to have lower generation probabilities than equally common non-associated chains. Most CMV-associated TCR beta chains appeared to be HLA-restricted in a later analysis, and the HLA associations seemed to be driven largely by CMV exposure. In a later genetic analysis, fewer N-insertions in productive TCRs were reported among donors in an Asian-associated ancestry cluster than the roughly 700-donor mean. V-gene and J-gene trimming of TCR beta chains was associated with a missense DCLRE1C variant in a later genetic analysis, and the association was replicated in an independent cohort. According to a later analysis, TCR association rates differed among HLA loci, with DRB1 alleles showing the most associated TCRs and HLA-C alleles showing the fewest. Linkage disequilibrium might explain the correlated functional status among segregating V segments, but an unknown experimental factor could not be ruled out. The authors suggested that the approach could potentially be extended to other disease states and immunological phenotypes. Three of the identified cytomegalovirus-associated TCR beta chains were confirmed in vitro to be specific for cytomegalovirus antigens. When HLA alleles, especially DR and DQ, strongly co-occurred, attributing TCR associations to individual alleles was difficult. The study gave a list of about 150 TCR beta chains associated with cytomegalovirus. A later analysis reported that several top co-occurrence clusters appeared linked to parvovirus B19, influenza, CMV and Epstein-Barr virus. Sequencing depth was assumed to be roughly uniform across donors in the presence/absence analyses, though that assumption may not hold. A later analysis associated about 17,000 TCR beta sequences with specific HLA alleles at a false discovery rate of 0.05.

Rearrangement joined TRBV9 to TRBJ2-2; 6 matching bases give a weak D call of TRBD1. The receptor was derived from a boy younger than 10 in good health and CMV-seronegative. Sequenced sample: PBMCs. The DNA sequence follows: TGTGCCAGCAAGGCAGGGGCAAACACCGGGGAGCTGTTTTTT. Its amino acids are CASKAGANTGELFF.